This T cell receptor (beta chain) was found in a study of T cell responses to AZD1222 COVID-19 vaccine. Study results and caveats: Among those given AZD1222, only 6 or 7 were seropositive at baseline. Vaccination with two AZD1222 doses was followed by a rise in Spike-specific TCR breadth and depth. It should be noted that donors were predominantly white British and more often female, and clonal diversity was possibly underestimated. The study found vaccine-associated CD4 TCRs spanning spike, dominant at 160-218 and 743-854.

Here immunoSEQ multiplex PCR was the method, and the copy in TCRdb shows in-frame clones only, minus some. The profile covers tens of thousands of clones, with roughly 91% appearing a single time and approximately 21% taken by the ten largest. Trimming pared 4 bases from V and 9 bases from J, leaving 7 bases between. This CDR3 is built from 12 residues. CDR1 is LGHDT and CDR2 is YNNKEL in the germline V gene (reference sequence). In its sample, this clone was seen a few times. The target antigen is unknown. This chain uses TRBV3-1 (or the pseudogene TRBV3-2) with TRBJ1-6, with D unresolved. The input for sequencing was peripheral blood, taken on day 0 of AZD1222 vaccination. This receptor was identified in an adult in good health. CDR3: CASSLEGSPLHF. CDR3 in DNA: TGTGCCAGCAGCCTCGAGGGTTCACCCCTCCACTTT.